This T cell receptor (beta chain) derives from a study of OX40 agonist ivuxolimab in advanced cancers. Measured with immunoSEQ multiplex PCR; TCRdb has only the in-frame clones, and not every one. The repertoire consists of 30,000 to 40,000 clones, with over 80% occurring once and the leading ten covering about 20%. V was pared by 4 bases and J by 2 bases, with 12 bases between. The CDR3 sequence is 15 residues long. CDR1 is MNHEY and CDR2 is SVGAGI in the germline V gene. The sequence came from an adult with an advanced solid tumor such as melanoma, head and neck, liver or kidney cancer. The material was CD4+ or CD8+ T cells sorted from blood, obtained in a trial of the OX40 agonist ivuxolimab. The V and J genes are TRBV6-5 and TRBJ1-5; a possible D gene is TRBD1 (6 bases). The DNA for the CDR3 is TGTGCCAGCAGTTCCAGGGGAGAGGGCAATCAGCCCCAGCATTTT. Translated: CASSSRGEGNQPQHF.